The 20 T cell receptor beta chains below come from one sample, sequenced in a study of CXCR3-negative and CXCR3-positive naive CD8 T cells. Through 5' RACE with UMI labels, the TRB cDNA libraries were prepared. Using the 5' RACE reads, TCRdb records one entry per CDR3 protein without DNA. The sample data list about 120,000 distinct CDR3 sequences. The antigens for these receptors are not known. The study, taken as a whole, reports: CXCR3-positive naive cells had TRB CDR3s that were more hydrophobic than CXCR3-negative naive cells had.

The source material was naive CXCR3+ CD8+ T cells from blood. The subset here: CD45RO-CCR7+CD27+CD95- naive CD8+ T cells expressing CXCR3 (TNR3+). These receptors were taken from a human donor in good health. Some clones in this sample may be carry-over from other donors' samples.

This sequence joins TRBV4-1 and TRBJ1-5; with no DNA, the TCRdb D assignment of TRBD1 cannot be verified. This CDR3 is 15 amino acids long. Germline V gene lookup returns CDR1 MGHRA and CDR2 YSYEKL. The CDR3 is CASSGREGGKQPQHF.

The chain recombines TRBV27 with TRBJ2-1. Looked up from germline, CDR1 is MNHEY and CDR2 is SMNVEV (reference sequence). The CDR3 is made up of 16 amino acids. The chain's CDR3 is CASSLYVGTSYNEQFF.

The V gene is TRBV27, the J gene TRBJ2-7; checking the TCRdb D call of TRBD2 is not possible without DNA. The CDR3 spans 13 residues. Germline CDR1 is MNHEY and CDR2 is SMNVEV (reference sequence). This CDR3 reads CASSYTGGDEQYF.

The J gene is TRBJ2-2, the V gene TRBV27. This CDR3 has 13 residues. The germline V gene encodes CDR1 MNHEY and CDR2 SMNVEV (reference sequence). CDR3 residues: CASSLYTTGELFF.

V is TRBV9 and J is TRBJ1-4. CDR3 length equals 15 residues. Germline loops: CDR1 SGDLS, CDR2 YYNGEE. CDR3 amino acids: CASSVGGGFGEKLFF.

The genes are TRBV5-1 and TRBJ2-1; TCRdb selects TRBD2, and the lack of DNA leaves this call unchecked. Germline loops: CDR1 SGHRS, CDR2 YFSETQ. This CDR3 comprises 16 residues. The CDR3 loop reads CASRLTLAPPYNEQFF.

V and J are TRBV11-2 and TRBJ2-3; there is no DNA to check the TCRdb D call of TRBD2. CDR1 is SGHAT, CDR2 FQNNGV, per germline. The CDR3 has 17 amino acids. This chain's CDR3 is CASSLGPSGSSTDTQYF.

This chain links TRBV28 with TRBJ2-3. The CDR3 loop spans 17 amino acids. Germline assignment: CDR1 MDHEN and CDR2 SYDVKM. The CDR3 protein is CASSPSMAYLSTDTQYF.

The CDR3 reads CASRNLWTGQSYEQYF. The chain has TRBV28 and TRBJ2-7; TCRdb calls TRBD1, which cannot be checked without DNA. The CDR3 consists of 16 residues. CDR1 MDHEN and CDR2 SYDVKM come from the germline V gene. The full variable domain, completed using reference TRBV28 and TRBJ2-7, is DVKVTQSSRYLVKRTGEKVFLECVQDMDHENMFWYRQDPGLGLRLIYFSYDVKMKEKGDIPEGYSVSREKKERFSLILESASTNQTSMYLCASRNLWTGQSYEQYFGPGTRLTVT.

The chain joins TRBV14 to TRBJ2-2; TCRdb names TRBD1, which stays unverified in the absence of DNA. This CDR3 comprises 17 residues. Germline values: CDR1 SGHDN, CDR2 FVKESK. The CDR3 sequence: CASSQYRQGRDTGELFF.

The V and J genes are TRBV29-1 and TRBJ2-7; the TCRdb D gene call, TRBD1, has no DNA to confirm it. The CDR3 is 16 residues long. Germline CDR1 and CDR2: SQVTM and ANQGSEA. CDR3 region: CSVEAKTGLVRYEQYF.

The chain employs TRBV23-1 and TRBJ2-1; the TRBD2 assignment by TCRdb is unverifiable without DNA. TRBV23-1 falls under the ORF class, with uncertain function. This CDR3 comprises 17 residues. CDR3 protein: CASSPRTSGINYNEQFF.

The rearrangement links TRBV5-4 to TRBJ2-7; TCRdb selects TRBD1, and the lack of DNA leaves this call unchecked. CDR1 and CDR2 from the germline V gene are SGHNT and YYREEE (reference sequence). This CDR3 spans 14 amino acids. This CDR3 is CASSVRDSSYEQYF.

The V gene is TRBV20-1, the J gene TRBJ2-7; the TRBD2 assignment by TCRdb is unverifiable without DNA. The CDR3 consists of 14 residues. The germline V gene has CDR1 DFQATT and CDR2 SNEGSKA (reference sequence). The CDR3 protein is CSAWGLAANYEQYF.

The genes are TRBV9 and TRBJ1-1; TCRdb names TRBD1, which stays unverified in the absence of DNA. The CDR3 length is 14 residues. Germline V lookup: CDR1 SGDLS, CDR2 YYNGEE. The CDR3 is CASGVRDREAEAFF.

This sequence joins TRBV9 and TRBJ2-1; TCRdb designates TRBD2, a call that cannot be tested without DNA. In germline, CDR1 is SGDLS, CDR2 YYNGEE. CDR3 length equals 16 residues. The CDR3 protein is CASSVGFSVEPGEQFF.

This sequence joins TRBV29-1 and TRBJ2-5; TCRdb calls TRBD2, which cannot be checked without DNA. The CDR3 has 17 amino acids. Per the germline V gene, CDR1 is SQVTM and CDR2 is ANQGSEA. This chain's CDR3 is CSVENASGGAPVGTQYF. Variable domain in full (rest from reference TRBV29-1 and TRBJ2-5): SAVISQKPSRDICQRGTSLTIQCQVDSQVTMMFWYRQQPGQSLTLIATANQGSEATYESGFVIDKFPISRPNLTFSTLTVSNMSPEDSSIYLCSVENASGGAPVGTQYFGPGTRLLVL.

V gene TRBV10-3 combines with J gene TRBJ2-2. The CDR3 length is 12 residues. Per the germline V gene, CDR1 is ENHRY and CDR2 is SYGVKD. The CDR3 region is CAIYKNTGELFF.

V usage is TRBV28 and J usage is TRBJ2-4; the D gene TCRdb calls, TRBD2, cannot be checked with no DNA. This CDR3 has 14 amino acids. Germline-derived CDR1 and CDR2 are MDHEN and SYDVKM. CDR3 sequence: CASTPPAAKNVQYF.

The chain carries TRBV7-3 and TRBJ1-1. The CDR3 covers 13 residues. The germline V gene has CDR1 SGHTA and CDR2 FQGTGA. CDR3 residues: CASSPNFDTEAFF.